The rows below give T cell receptor beta chains drawn from one sample of a study of human T cells and chemical hapten exposure. TCRdb re-analysed the RACE reads in MiXCR, keeping a single row per CDR3 protein. The data contain 300,000 to 450,000 distinct CDR3 sequences, more than 4.5% of them singletons. Specimen: whole blood, collected in connection with sensitization to the hapten diphenylcyclopropenone (DPC). These TCRs come from a woman between 50 and 59 years old with alopecia areata. Some clones in this sample may be carry-over from other donors' samples. Each CDR3 is given with its conserved first and last residue. Each record gives: clone size, V gene, J gene, D gene, CDR3 DNA, CDR3 protein. A D gene is named only where the DNA matches it firmly. Clone size appears in some rows only: once, few, many, or a class for an expanded clone.

>-|TRBV9|TRBJ2-1|-
TGTGCCAGCAGCGCGGTACTGGGAGATGAGCAGTTCTTC
CASSAVLGDEQFF
>many|TRBV20-1|TRBJ1-1|-
TGCAGTGCTAGAGATACTACAGGCCTAAAAGCTTTCTTT
CSARDTTGLKAFF
>few|TRBV28|TRBJ1-5|-
TGTGCCAGCACCCAAAACGGGGGAAGTCAGCCCCAGCATTTT
CASTQNGGSQPQHF
>many|TRBV20-1|TRBJ2-1|-
TGCAGTGCTAGAGAACAGTTCAATGAGCAGTTCTTC
CSAREQFNEQFF
>many|TRBV12-3/TRBV12-4|TRBJ1-2|-
TGTGCCAGCAGACCTCCGCCTGGGGCGCGGTATGGCTACACCTTC
CASRPPPGARYGYTF
>-|TRBV15|TRBJ2-1|-
TGTGCCACCAGCAAGGGGACTGACAATGAGCAGTTCTTC
CATSKGTDNEQFF
>few|TRBV20-1|TRBJ1-2|-
TGCAGTGCTAGAGGGGGCGCAGGCTATGGCTACACCTTC
CSARGGAGYGYTF
>many|TRBV4-2|TRBJ1-4|-
TGTGCCAGCAGCCAGGGGGGCGGTGAAAAACTGTTTTTT
CASSQGGGEKLFF
>many|TRBV7-9|TRBJ2-5|-
TGTGCCAGCAGCTCCCTCGGGACCCAGTACTTC
CASSSLGTQYF
>-|TRBV5-6|TRBJ1-3|-
TGTGCCAGCAGCTTGGGATTTCTCTCTGGAAACACCATATATTTT
CASSLGFLSGNTIYF
>few|TRBV27|TRBJ2-3|TRBD2
TGTGCCAGCAGTTTATTCGGGGCTAGCGGAGGCACAGATACGCAGTATTTT
CASSLFGASGGTDTQYF
>many|TRBV20-1|TRBJ2-3|TRBD2
TGCAGTGCTGCCAGCGGGGCTAGCACAGATACGCAGTATTTT
CSAASGASTDTQYF
>-|TRBV5-4|TRBJ1-3|TRBD1
TGTGCCAGCAGCCCGTCGTCAGGGGGCCTTGGAAACACCATATATTTT
CASSPSSGGLGNTIYF
>few|TRBV10-3|TRBJ2-1|-
TGTGCCATCAGTGAGTCGAATCGTGATGGGAATGAGCAGTTCTTC
CAISESNRDGNEQFF
>-|TRBV28|TRBJ2-7|TRBD1
TGTGCCAGCAGGAACAGGGGTAGAACGTACGAGCAGTACTTC
CASRNRGRTYEQYF